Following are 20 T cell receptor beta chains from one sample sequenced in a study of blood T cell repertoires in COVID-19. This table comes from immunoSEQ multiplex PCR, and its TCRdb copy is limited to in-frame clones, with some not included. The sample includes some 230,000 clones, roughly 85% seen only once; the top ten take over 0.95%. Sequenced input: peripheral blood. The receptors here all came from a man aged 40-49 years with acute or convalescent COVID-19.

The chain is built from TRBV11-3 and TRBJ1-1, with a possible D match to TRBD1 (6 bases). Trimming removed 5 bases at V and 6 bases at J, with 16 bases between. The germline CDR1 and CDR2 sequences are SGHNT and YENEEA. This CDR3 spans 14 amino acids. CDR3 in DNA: TGTGCCAGCAGCCGGTCAGGGGACGGGGCTGAAGCTTTCTTT. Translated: CASSRSGDGAEAFF.

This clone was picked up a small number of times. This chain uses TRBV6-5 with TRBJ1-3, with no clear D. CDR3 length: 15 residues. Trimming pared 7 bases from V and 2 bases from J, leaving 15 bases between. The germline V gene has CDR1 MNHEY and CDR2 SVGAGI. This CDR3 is CASNTPGGPGNTIYF. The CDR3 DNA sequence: TGTGCCAGCAATACTCCAGGAGGCCCTGGAAACACCATATATTTT.

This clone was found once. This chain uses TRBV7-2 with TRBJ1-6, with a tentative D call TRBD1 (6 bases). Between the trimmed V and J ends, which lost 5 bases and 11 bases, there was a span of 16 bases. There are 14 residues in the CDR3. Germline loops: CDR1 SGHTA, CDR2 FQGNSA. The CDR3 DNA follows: TGTGCCAGCAGCCCTCCAGGGGAGGGGGCACCCCTCCACTTT. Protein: CASSPPGEGAPLHF.

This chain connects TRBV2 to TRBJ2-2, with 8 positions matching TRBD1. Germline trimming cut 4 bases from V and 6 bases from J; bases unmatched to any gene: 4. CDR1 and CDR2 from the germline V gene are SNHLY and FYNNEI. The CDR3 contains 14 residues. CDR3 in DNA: TGTGCCAGCAGTGGACAGGGGAAACCCGGGGAGCTGTTTTTT. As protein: CASSGQGKPGELFF.

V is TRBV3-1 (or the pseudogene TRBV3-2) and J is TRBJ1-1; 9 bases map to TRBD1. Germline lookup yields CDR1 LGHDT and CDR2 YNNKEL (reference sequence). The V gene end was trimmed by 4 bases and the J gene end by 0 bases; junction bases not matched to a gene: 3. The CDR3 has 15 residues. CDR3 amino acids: CASSPWTGVNTEAFF. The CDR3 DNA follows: TGTGCCAGCAGCCCCTGGACAGGGGTGAACACTGAAGCTTTCTTT.

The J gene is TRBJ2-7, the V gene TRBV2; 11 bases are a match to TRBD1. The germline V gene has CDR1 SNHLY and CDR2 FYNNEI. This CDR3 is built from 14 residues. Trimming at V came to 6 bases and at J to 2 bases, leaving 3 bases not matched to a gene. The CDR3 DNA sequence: TGTGCCAGCAGATGGGACAGGGGGACCTACGAGCAGTACTTC. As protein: CASRWDRGTYEQYF.

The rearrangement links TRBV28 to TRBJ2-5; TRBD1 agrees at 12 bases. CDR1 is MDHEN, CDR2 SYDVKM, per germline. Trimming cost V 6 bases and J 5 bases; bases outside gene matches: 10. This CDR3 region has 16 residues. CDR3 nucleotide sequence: TGTGCCAGCAGCCAACCGGGACAGGGGGCGAGGGAGACCCAGTACTTC. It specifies CASSQPGQGARETQYF.

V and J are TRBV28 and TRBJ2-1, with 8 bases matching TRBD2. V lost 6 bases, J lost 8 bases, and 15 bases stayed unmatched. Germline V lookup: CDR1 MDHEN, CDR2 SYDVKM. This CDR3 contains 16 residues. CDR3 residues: CASSLRGAGGRDEQFF. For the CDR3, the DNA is TGTGCCAGCAGCCTCCGTGGGGCGGGGGGCCGGGATGAGCAGTTCTTC.

CDR3 region: CASSFKGNEKLFF. The CDR3, as DNA: TGTGCCAGCAGTTTTAAGGGGAATGAAAAACTGTTTTTT. This rearrangement joins TRBV12-3 or TRBV12-4 to TRBJ1-4, with D perhaps TRBD1 (5 bases). This CDR3 is 13 amino acids long. Trimming removed 3 bases from V and 5 bases from J, with 7 bases in between.

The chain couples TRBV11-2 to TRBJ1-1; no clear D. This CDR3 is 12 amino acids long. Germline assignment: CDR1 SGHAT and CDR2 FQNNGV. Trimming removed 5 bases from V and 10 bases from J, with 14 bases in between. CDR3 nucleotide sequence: TGTGCCAGCAGCCCCGGTAGCGGTCGAGCTTTCTTT. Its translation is CASSPGSGRAFF.

CDR3 sequence: CASSATGQGYYEQYF. In nucleotides, the CDR3 is TGTGCCAGCAGCGCAACAGGACAGGGCTACTACGAGCAGTACTTC. J is TRBJ2-7 and V is TRBV5-4; 8 positions match TRBD1. This CDR3 spans 15 amino acids. The V and J ends lost 4 bases and 3 bases, in that order; junction bases with no gene match: 9. The V gene's germline CDR1 is SGHNT and CDR2 YYREEE (reference sequence).

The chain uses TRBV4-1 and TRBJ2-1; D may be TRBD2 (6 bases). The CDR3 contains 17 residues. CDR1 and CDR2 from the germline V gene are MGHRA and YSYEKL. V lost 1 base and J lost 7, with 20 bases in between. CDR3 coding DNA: TGCGCCAGCAGCCAAGGGATGGAGGGGCATAGAATTAATGAGCAGTTCTTC. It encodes CASSQGMEGHRINEQFF.

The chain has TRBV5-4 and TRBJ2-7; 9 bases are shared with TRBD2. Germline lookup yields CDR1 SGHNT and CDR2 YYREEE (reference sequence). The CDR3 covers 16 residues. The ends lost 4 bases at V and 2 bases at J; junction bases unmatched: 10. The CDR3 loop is CASSPPRGGEAYEQYF. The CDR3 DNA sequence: TGTGCCAGCAGCCCCCCGCGGGGGGGCGAGGCCTACGAGCAGTACTTC.

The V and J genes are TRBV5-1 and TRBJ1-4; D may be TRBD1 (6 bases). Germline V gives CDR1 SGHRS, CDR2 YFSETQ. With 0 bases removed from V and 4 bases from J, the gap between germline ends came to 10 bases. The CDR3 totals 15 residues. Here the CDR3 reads CASSLAGASNEKLFF. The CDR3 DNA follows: TGCGCCAGCAGCTTGGCAGGGGCCAGTAATGAAAAACTGTTTTTT. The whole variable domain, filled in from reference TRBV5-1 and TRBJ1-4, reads KAGVTQTPRYLIKTRGQQVTLSCSPISGHRSVSWYQQTPGQGLQFLFEYFSETQRNKGNFPGRFSGRQFSNSRSEMNVSTLELGDSALYLCASSLAGASNEKLFFGSGTQLSVL.

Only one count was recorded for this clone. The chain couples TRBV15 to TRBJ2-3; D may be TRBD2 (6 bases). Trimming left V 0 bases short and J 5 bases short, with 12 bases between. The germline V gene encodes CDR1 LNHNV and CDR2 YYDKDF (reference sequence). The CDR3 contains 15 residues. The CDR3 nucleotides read TGTGCCACCAGCAGAGAGCGGGGTCGCGGAGATACGCAGTATTTT. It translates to CATSRERGRGDTQYF.

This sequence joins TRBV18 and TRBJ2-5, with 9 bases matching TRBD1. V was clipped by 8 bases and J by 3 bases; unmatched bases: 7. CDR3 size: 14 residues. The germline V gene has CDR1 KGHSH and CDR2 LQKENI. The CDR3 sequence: CASSPDRGKETQYF. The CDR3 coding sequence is TGTGCCAGCAGTCCGGACAGGGGAAAAGAGACCCAGTACTTC.

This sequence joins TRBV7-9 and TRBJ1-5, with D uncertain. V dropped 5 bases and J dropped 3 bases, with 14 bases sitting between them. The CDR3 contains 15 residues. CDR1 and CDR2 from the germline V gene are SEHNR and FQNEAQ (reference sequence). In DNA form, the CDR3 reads TGTGCCAGCAGCAAGGAGAGGGAATCCAATCAGCCCCAGCATTTT. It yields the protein CASSKERESNQPQHF.

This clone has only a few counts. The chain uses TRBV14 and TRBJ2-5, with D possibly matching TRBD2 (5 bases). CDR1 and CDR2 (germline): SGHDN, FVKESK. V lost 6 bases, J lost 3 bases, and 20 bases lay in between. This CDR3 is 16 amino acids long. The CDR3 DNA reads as TGTGCCAGCAGTCCTTCTCCCGGACTGACAAAAGAGACCCAGTACTTC. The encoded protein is CASSPSPGLTKETQYF.

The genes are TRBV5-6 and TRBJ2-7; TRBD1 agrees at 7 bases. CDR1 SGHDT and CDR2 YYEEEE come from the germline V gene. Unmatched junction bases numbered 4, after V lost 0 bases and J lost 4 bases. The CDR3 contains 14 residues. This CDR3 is CASSLGRGKYEQYF. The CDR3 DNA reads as TGTGCCAGCAGCTTGGGCAGGGGGAAGTACGAGCAGTACTTC.

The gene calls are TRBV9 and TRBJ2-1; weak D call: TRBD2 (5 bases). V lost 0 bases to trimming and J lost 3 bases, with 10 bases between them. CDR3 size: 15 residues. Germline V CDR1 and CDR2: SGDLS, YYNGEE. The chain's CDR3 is CASSVESGFYNEQFF. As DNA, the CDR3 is TGTGCCAGCAGCGTAGAGTCGGGATTCTACAATGAGCAGTTCTTC.